One T cell receptor beta chain is described in this entry. Germline-derived CDR1 and CDR2 are DFQATT and SNEGSKA (reference sequence). There are 15 residues in the CDR3. The V segment lost 3 bases and the J segment 4 bases; nucleotides outside the gene matches: 7. This entry belongs to a study of blood T cell repertoires in COVID-19. In the study overall: Sites in the United States, Italy and Spain provided acute and convalescent COVID-19 samples. Nucleic acid was either cDNA or gDNA, and it came from T cells, B-cell-depleted T cells, or PBMCs.

Study processing details: Nucleated cell number was recorded as an estimate derived from reference gene primer amplification. The data were produced by immunoSEQ multiplex PCR, yet TCRdb's version contains in-frame clones alone and is incomplete. For V, J and clone size, that table is used; D and trimming come from the DNA. The sample contains roughly 120,000 clones, around 85% of which appear only once. This clonotype was obtained from a human donor in a cohort sampled during active COVID-19. Sequencing used peripheral blood. The J gene is TRBJ2-1, the V gene TRBV20-1; 9 nucleotides match TRBD2. CDR3 loop: CSASQAGGYYNEQFF. The CDR3 DNA reads as TGCAGTGCTAGTCAAGCGGGGGGCTATTACAATGAGCAGTTCTTC.